This T cell receptor (beta chain) was sequenced during a study of blood T cell repertoires in COVID-19. As for the study in general: COVID-19 samples collected from the United States, Italy and Spain covered acute and convalescent phases. PBMCs, B-cell-depleted T cells, or T cells provided the cDNA or gDNA that made up the material.

The germline V gene encodes CDR1 SGHVS and CDR2 FQNEAQ. This CDR3 spans 15 amino acids. V was cut by 0 bases and J by 7 bases, with 15 bases left in between. Original data processing: Estimation of nucleated cell counts relied on the amplification of reference gene primers. TCRdb keeps only in-frame clones here, not all; method: immunoSEQ multiplex PCR. The DNA was the basis for D and trimming; V, J and clone size are from that table. The sample has 150,000 to 200,000 clones, 85% to 90% seen once; the top ten hold 4% to 5%. The J gene is TRBJ1-2, the V gene TRBV7-8; no reliable D call. This TCR derives from a human donor in a cohort sampled during active COVID-19. The sequenced material came from peripheral blood. The CDR3 coding sequence is TGTGCCAGCAGCTTAGCGCTGGAACCGGGAGCTGGCTACACCTTC. As protein: CASSLALEPGAGYTF.